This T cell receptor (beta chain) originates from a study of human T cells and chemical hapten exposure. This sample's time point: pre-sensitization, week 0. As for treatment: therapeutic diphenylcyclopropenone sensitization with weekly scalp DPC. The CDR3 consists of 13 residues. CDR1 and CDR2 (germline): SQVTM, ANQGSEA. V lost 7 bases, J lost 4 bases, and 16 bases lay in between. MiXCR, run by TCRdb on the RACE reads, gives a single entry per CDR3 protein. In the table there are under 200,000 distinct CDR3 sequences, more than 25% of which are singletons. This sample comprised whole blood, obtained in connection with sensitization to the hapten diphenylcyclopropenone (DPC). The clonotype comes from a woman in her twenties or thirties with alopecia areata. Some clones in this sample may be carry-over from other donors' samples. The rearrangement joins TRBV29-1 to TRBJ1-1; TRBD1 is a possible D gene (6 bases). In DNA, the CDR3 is TGCAGCGGGCAAGGACAGTTCGGCACTGAAGCTTTCTTT. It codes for CSGQGQFGTEAFF.